This passage covers 9 T cell receptor beta chains from one sample sequenced in a study of intratumoral heterogeneity in liver cancer. The protocol was immunoSEQ multiplex PCR, while the TCRdb copy is restricted to in-frame clones and leaves out a portion. Of approximately 20,000 clones listed, around 67% are singletons. The sequencing here drew on tumor-adjacent normal tissue, taken before any cancer treatment. The source is a woman in her 70s with hepatocellular carcinoma.

This clone turned up a few times. The chain has TRBV10-3 and TRBJ2-6, with 8 bases aligning to TRBD1. J gave up 0 bases and V 3 bases, and 10 bases lay outside the gene matches. CDR1 and CDR2 (germline): ENHRY, SYGVKD. This CDR3 has 19 amino acids. The CDR3 DNA is TGTGCCATCAGTGACCCGTTTCAGGGGGCAGACTCTGGGGCCAACGTCCTGACTTTC. Protein sequence: CAISDPFQGADSGANVLTF.

This CDR3 reads CASSPDRGNEQFF. CDR3 in DNA: TGTGCCAGCAGCCCCGACAGGGGCAATGAGCAGTTCTTC. The V call is TRBV3-1 (or the pseudogene TRBV3-2), the J call TRBJ2-1; TRBD1 matches at 8 bases. V shed 4 bases, J shed 6 bases, and the junction held 2 bases outside the gene matches. This CDR3 region has 13 residues. From germline, CDR1 is LGHDT and CDR2 YNNKEL (reference sequence).

The chain carries TRBV11-3 and TRBJ2-3, with TRBD2 as a possible D gene (6 bases). Germline CDR1 SGHNT, CDR2 YENEEA. This CDR3 spans 15 amino acids. Trimming shortened V by 5 bases and J by 2 bases, and 14 bases separated the two germline ends. As DNA, the CDR3 is TGTGCCAGCAGCCTAACCGGGAGCTACACAGATACGCAGTATTTT. It codes for CASSLTGSYTDTQYF.

The chain employs TRBV4-1 and TRBJ1-1, with D unclear. The CDR3 spans 13 residues. V shed 0 bases and J shed 1 base, with 3 bases lying between them. Germline values: CDR1 MGHRA, CDR2 YSYEKL. CDR3 nucleotide sequence: TGCGCCAGCAGCCAAGAGGCGAACACTGAAGCTTTCTTT. Its protein is CASSQEANTEAFF.

The chain is built from TRBV28 and TRBJ1-1; 10 bases line up with TRBD1. The germline gives CDR1 MDHEN, CDR2 SYDVKM. The CDR3 runs to 12 residues. J gave up 10 bases and V 6 bases, and 5 bases lay outside the gene matches. Written as DNA, the CDR3 is TGTGCCAGCAGGAGACAGGGGGCAAGAGCTTTCTTT. Encoded protein: CASRRQGARAFF.

This chain connects TRBV28 to TRBJ2-6; no clear D. Germline lookup yields CDR1 MDHEN and CDR2 SYDVKM. The CDR3 has 17 residues. V was clipped by 7 bases and J by 0 bases, with 16 bases between them. The CDR3, as DNA: TGTGCCAGCACCTTAAGGGCAGGTTCCTCTGGGGCCAACGTCCTGACTTTC. Amino acid sequence: CASTLRAGSSGANVLTF. The variable domain in full, completed from reference TRBV28 and TRBJ2-6, reads DVKVTQSSRYLVKRTGEKVFLECVQDMDHENMFWYRQDPGLGLRLIYFSYDVKMKEKGDIPEGYSVSREKKERFSLILESASTNQTSMYLCASTLRAGSSGANVLTFGAGSRLTVL.

The chain employs TRBV7-9 and TRBJ2-3, with a possible D match to TRBD2 (6 bases). Per the germline V gene, CDR1 is SEHNR and CDR2 is FQNEAQ (reference sequence). CDR3 length: 14 residues. The V and J ends lost 5 bases and 1 base respectively, with 10 bases between them. This CDR3 is CASSRGLRTDTQYF. Written as DNA, the CDR3 is TGTGCCAGCAGCCGGGGACTCCGCACAGATACGCAGTATTTT.

The chain links TRBV5-1 to TRBJ1-2; TRBD1 matches at 8 bases. CDR3 length equals 15 residues. The V gene end was trimmed by 5 bases and the J gene end by 6 bases; junction bases not matched to a gene: 12. CDR1 and CDR2 from the germline V gene are SGHRS and YFSETQ. CDR3 DNA: TGCGCCAGCAGTATATCAGGGGGCCCGGGTCATGGCTACACCTTC. Translating it yields CASSISGGPGHGYTF.

This chain connects TRBV3-1 (or the pseudogene TRBV3-2) to TRBJ2-1, with unresolved D. CDR1 is LGHDT and CDR2 is YNNKEL in the germline V gene (reference sequence). V lost 4 bases to trimming and J lost 9 bases, with 10 bases between them. There are 12 residues in the CDR3. CDR3 DNA: TGTGCCAGCAGCCCGCGGTTAGGTGAGCAGTTCTTC. Amino acid sequence: CASSPRLGEQFF.